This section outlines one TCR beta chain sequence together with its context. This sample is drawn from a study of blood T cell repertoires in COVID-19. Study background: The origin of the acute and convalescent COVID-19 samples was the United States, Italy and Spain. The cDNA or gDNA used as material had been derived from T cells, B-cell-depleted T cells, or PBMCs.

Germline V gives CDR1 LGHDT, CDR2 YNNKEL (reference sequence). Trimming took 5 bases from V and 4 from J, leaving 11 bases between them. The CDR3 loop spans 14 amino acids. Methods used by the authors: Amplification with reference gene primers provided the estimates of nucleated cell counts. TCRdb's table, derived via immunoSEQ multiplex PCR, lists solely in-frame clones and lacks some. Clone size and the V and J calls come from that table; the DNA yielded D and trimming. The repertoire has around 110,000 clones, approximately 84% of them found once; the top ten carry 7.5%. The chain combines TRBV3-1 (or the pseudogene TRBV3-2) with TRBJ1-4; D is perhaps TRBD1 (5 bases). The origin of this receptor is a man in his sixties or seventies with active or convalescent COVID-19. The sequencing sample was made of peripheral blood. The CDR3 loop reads CASSSTGDNEKLFF. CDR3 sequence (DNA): TGTGCCAGCAGCTCTACAGGAGATAATGAAAAACTGTTTTTT.